One and the same sample provided the 11 T cell receptor beta chains below, sequenced in a study of neoadjuvant nivolumab and ipilimumab in lung cancer. Measured with immunoSEQ multiplex PCR; TCRdb has only the in-frame clones, and not every one. The sample records 30,000 to 35,000 clones, under 95% being singletons. The specimen comprised peripheral blood, sampled after neoadjuvant nivolumab, alone or with ipilimumab, at or shortly before surgery. These receptors all stem from an adult with non-small cell lung cancer.

The chain has TRBV5-4 and TRBJ2-3; 11 bases align to TRBD2. Losses at the gene ends were 4 bases for V and 3 bases for J; bases not matched to a gene: 13. The CDR3 consists of 18 residues. The germline V gene encodes CDR1 SGHNT and CDR2 YYREEE (reference sequence). DNA for the CDR3: TGTGCCAGCAGCCCAACTAGCGGGAGTAGGCTAAGGACAGATACGCAGTATTTT. Protein product: CASSPTSGSRLRTDTQYF. Combining the CDR3 with reference TRBV5-4 and TRBJ2-3 gives the whole variable domain ETGVTQSPTHLIKTRGQQVTLRCSSQSGHNTVSWYQQALGQGPQFIFQYYREEENGRGNFPPRFSGLQFPNYSSELNVNALELDDSALYLCASSPTSGSRLRTDTQYFGPGTRLTVL.

The J gene is TRBJ1-5, the V gene TRBV27; 7 nucleotides agree with TRBD1. CDR1 is MNHEY, CDR2 SMNVEV, per germline (reference sequence). The trim removed 5 bases at V and 5 bases at J, leaving 9 bases unmatched. The CDR3 is made up of 15 amino acids. Here the CDR3 DNA reads TGTGCCAGCAGTCCACCTGGACAGGCTGATCAGCCCCAGCATTTT. As protein: CASSPPGQADQPQHF.

The chain combines TRBV5-1 with TRBJ2-3; 13 nucleotides agree with TRBD2. The V segment lost 4 bases and the J segment 3 bases; nucleotides outside the gene matches: 8. This CDR3 is built from 17 residues. Germline assignment: CDR1 SGHRS and CDR2 YFSETQ. CDR3: CASSIGLAGVWTDTQYF. The DNA of the CDR3 is TGCGCCAGCAGCATCGGACTAGCGGGAGTTTGGACAGATACGCAGTATTTT.

The V call is TRBV6-6, the J call TRBJ2-2; D is ambiguous. V lost 5 bases to trimming and J lost 6 bases, with 10 bases between them. Germline-derived CDR1 and CDR2 are MNHNY and SVGAGI (reference sequence). CDR3 length: 13 residues. The CDR3 spells CASSNIQAGELFF. The CDR3 region has the DNA TGTGCCAGCAGTAACATCCAAGCCGGGGAGCTGTTTTTT.

The J gene is TRBJ2-3, the V gene TRBV5-5; D possibly uses TRBD1 or TRBD2 (5 bases each). The CDR3 runs 16 residues. Germline loops: CDR1 SGHKS, CDR2 YYEKEE (reference sequence). V shed 4 bases and J shed 2 bases, with 17 bases lying between them. CDR3 DNA sequence: TGTGCCAGCAGCCGGGGCCCGGAACCTCTCACAGATACGCAGTATTTT. Translation gives CASSRGPEPLTDTQYF.

The chain employs TRBV11-2 and TRBJ2-7, with TRBD1 as a possible D gene (5 bases). CDR1 is SGHAT and CDR2 is FQNNGV in the germline V gene. The germline V and J ends were trimmed by 0 bases and 3 bases, with 15 bases remaining between them. The CDR3 runs to 16 residues. CDR3: CASSLDQGRYDYEQYF. CDR3 DNA: TGTGCCAGCAGCTTAGACCAGGGCAGGTACGACTACGAGCAGTACTTC.

This clone occurred once. This chain uses TRBV11-2 with TRBJ2-3; D unclear. Trimming took off 5 bases at V and 8 bases at J, with 20 bases between the two ends. The CDR3 extends over 15 amino acids. CDR1 is SGHAT and CDR2 is FQNNGV in the germline V gene. CDR3 in amino acids: CASSPSTAAIGTQYF. The CDR3 DNA is TGTGCCAGCAGCCCCTCCACGGCGGCTATCGGTACGCAGTATTTT. Full variable domain (outside the CDR3, taken from reference TRBV11-2 and TRBJ2-3): EAGVAQSPRYKIIEKRQSVAFWCNPISGHATLYWYQQILGQGPKLLIQFQNNGVVDDSQLPKDRFSAERLKGVDSTLKIQPAKLEDSAVYLCASSPSTAAIGTQYFGPGTRLTVL.

The chain combines TRBV9 with TRBJ2-1, with 7 bases fitting TRBD2. From germline, CDR1 is SGDLS and CDR2 YYNGEE. After removal of 3 bases from V and 5 bases from J, the junction contained 14 bases not matched to a gene. The CDR3 is 17 amino acids. The CDR3 loop is CASSAPRGGSNHNEQFF. DNA for the CDR3: TGTGCCAGCAGCGCCCCCCGGGGCGGGAGCAACCACAATGAGCAGTTCTTC.

The V gene is TRBV2, the J gene TRBJ1-1, with D perhaps matching TRBD1 (5 bases). Looked up from germline, CDR1 is SNHLY and CDR2 is FYNNEI. The length of the CDR3 is 14 residues. Trimming removed 7 bases from V and 1 base from J, with 13 bases in between. CDR3 protein: CASIWRQGNTEAFF. The DNA for the CDR3 is TGTGCCAGCATTTGGAGGCAGGGGAACACTGAAGCTTTCTTT.

The chain joins TRBV2 to TRBJ2-4; D uncertain. The CDR3 is 15 residues long. V lost 0 bases, J lost 0 bases, and 6 bases lay in between. Germline CDR1 is SNHLY and CDR2 is FYNNEI. Here the CDR3 reads CASSEARTAKNIQYF. CDR3 DNA sequence: TGTGCCAGCAGTGAAGCAAGAACAGCCAAAAACATTCAGTACTTC.

The V call is TRBV7-8, the J call TRBJ2-7; a possible D gene is TRBD1 (5 bases). The CDR3 contains 13 residues. CDR1 and CDR2 from the germline V gene are SGHVS and FQNEAQ. Trimming left V 3 bases short and J 3 bases short, with 9 bases between. As DNA, the CDR3 is TGTGCCAGCAGCTTCCAAACAGGCTACGAGCAGTACTTC. This gives the protein CASSFQTGYEQYF.